This T cell receptor beta chain was captured by sequencing in a study of long-term antiretroviral therapy in people with HIV. The V and J ends lost 3 bases and 5 bases respectively, with 11 bases between them. The germline gives CDR1 SGHTA, CDR2 FQGTGA. This CDR3 comprises 13 residues. The run of the v3.0 immunoSEQ assay was at survey level. Method: immunoSEQ multiplex PCR; TCRdb's copy keeps in-frame clones and lacks some. The top ten hold 6.5% to 8.5% of the sample, which has about 6,600 clones, roughly 74% seen once. The source of this sequence is a man younger than 30 with HIV. The chain joins TRBV7-3 to TRBJ2-7; D might be TRBD1 (6 bases). Source: unsorted PBMCs, taken 0.1 years before starting antiretroviral therapy. CDR3 DNA: TGTGCCAGCAGCTTCAGGGGAACGGACGAGCAGTACTTC. Translated, it gives CASSFRGTDEQYF.